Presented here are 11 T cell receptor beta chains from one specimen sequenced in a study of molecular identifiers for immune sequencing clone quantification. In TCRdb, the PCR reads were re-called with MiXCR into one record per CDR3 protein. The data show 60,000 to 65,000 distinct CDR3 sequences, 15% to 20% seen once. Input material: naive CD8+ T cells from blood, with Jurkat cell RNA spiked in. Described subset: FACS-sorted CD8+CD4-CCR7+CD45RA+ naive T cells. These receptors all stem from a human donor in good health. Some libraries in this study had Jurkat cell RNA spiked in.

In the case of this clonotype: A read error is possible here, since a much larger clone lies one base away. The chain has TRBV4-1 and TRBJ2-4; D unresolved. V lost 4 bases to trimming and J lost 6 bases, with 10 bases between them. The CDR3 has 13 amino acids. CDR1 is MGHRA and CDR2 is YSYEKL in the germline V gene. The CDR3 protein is CASSPDKVNIQYF. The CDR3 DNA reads TGCGCCAGCAGCCCAGACAAAGTAAACATTCAGTACTTC.

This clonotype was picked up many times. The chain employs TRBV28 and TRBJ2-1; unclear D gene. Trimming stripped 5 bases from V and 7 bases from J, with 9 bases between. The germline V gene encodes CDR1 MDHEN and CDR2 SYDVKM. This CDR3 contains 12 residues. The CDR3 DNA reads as TGTGCCAGCAGTACGGTTAGGAATGAGCAGTTCTTC. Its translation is CASSTVRNEQFF.

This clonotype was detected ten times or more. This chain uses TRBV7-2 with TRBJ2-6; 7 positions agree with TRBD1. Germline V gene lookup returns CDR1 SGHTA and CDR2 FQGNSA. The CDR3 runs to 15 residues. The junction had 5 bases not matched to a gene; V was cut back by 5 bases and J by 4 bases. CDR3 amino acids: CASSKGQTGANVLTF. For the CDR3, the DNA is TGTGCCAGCAGCAAGGGACAGACAGGGGCCAACGTCCTGACTTTC. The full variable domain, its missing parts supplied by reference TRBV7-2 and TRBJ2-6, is GAGVSQSPSNKVTEKGKDVELRCDPISGHTALYWYRQSLGQGLEFLIYFQGNSAPDKSGLPSDRFSAERTGGSVSTLTIQRTQQEDSAVYLCASSKGQTGANVLTFGAGSRLTVL.

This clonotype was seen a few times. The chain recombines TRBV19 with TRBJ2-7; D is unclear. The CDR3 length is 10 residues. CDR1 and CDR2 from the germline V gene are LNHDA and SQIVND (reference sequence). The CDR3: CAPTEHEQYF. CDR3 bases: TGTGCTCCTACTGAACACGAGCAGTACTTC.

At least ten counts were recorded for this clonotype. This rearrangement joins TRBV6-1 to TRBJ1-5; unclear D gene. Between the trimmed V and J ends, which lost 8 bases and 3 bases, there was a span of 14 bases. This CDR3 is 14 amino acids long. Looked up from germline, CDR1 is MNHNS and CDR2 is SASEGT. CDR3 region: CASRQLVTNQPQHF. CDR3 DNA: TGTGCCAGCCGACAACTAGTAACCAATCAGCCCCAGCATTTT.

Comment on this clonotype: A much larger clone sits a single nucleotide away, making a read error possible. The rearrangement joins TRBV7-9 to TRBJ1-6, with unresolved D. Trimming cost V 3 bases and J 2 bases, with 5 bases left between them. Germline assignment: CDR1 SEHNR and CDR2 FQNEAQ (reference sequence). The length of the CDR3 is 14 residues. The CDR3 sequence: CASSLDAYNSPLHF. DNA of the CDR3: TGTGCCAGCAGCTTGGACGCCTATAATTCACCCCTCCACTTT.

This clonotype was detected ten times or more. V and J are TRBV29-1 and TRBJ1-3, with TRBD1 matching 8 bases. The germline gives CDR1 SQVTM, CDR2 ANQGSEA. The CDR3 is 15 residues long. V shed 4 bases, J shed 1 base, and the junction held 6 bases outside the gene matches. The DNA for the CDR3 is TGCAGCGTTGTGCCACAGGGGGTATCTGGAAACACCATATATTTT. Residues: CSVVPQGVSGNTIYF.

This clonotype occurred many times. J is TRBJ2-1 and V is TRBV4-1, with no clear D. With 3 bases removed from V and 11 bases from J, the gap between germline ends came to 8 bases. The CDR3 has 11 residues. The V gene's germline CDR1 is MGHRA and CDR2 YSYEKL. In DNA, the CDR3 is TGCGCCAGCAGCCAGCTTGGACAGCAGTTCTTC. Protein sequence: CASSQLGQQFF.

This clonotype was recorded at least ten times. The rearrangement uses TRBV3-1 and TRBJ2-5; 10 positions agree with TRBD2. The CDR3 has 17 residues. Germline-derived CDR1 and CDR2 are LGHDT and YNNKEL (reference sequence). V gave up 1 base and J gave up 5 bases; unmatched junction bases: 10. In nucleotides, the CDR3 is TGTGCCAGCAGCCAAGGCCTGGAGACTAGCGGGTGGGAGACCCAGTACTTC. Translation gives CASSQGLETSGWETQYF.

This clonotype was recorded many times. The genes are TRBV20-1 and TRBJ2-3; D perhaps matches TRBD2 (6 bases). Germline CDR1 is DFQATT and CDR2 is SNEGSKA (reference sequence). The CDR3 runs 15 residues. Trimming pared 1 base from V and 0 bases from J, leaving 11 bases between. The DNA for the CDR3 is TGCAGTGCTAGAGTTCGGGAGTGGAGCACAGATACGCAGTATTTT. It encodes CSARVREWSTDTQYF.

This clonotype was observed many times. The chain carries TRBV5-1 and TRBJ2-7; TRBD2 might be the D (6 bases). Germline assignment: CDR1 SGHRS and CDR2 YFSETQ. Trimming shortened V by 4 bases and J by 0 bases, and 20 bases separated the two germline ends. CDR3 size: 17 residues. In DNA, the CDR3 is TGCGCCAGCAGCGCCCTTCCCGGGGCGGGGAGCTCCTACGAGCAGTACTTC. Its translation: CASSALPGAGSSYEQYF.